Shown below are 6 T cell receptor beta chains from a single sample sequenced in a study of cytomegalovirus exposure and HLA in healthy donors. Researchers ran the PCR with 60 Vbeta and 13 Jbeta primers. Only in-frame clones appear in the TCRdb table, and some are missing; sequencing was by immunoSEQ multiplex PCR. The sample holds about 43,000 clones, over 55% seen once. Sequenced sample: PBMCs. The receptors come from a man in his 60s in good health and CMV-seropositive.

The V and J genes are TRBV14 and TRBJ2-1; 9 nucleotides align to TRBD2. The CDR3 covers 16 residues. V lost 6 bases to trimming and J lost 5 bases; unmatched junction nucleotides: 11. In germline, CDR1 is SGHDN, CDR2 FVKESK. The CDR3 DNA reads TGTGCCAGCAGTCCCCCCGGGCTAGCGGGAAACAATGAGCAGTTCTTC. The encoded protein is CASSPPGLAGNNEQFF. The full variable domain, in which reference TRBV14 and TRBJ2-1 provide the parts outside the CDR3, is EAGVTQFPSHSVIEKGQTVTLRCDPISGHDNLYWYRRVMGKEIKFLLHFVKESKQDESGMPNNRFLAERTGGTYSTLKVQPAELEDSGVYFCASSPPGLAGNNEQFFGPGTRLTVL.

The genes are TRBV11-1 and TRBJ2-1; TRBD2 matches 12 bases. With 5 bases clipped from V and 5 bases from J, the junction kept 4 bases outside the gene matches. Germline V gene lookup returns CDR1 SGHAT and CDR2 FQDESV (reference sequence). The CDR3 loop spans 15 amino acids. The CDR3 sequence is CASSKLAGGHNEQFF. The DNA for the CDR3 is TGTGCCAGCAGCAAACTAGCGGGAGGCCACAATGAGCAGTTCTTC.

The CDR3, as DNA: TGTGCCAGCAGCCTCGGGCCAGGGGCCAGCGAGCAGTACTTC. Translated: CASSLGPGASEQYF. The rearrangement links TRBV7-9 to TRBJ2-7; possibly TRBD1 for D (6 bases). Germline values: CDR1 SEHNR, CDR2 FQNEAQ (reference sequence). Trimming stripped 5 bases from V and 6 bases from J, with 17 bases between. The CDR3 consists of 14 residues. The variable domain in full, with the rest retrieved from reference TRBV7-9 and TRBJ2-7, is DTGVSQNPRHKITKRGQNVTFRCDPISEHNRLYWYRQTLGQGPEFLTYFQNEAQLEKSRLLSDRFSAERPKGSFSTLEIQRTEQGDSAMYLCASSLGPGASEQYFGPGTRLTVT.

This clone was detected a few times. The rearrangement uses TRBV29-1 and TRBJ1-2; D perhaps matches TRBD1 (5 bases). CDR1 is SQVTM, CDR2 ANQGSEA, per germline. This CDR3 has 12 amino acids. Trimming took 7 bases from V and 3 from J, leaving 12 bases between them. CDR3 residues: CSAVGGDYGYTF. The DNA for the CDR3 is TGCAGCGCCGTGGGGGGGGACTATGGCTACACCTTC.

The chain is built from TRBV14 and TRBJ2-2; maybe TRBD1 (5 bases). The germline V gene has CDR1 SGHDN and CDR2 FVKESK. V lost 1 base to trimming and J lost 3 bases, with 12 bases between them. The CDR3 length is 16 residues. The CDR3 DNA reads TGTGCCAGCAGCCAAGCCTGGACATACGACACCGGGGAGCTGTTTTTT. Its protein product is CASSQAWTYDTGELFF.

The rearrangement joins TRBV6-1 to TRBJ2-5; D might be TRBD2 (6 bases). Per the germline V gene, CDR1 is MNHNS and CDR2 is SASEGT. V was pared by 4 bases and J by 3 bases, with 9 bases between. This CDR3 comprises 13 residues. In DNA, the CDR3 is TGTGCCAGCAGTGTGGGACTTGAAGAGACCCAGTACTTC. It translates to CASSVGLEETQYF.